Shown below are 11 T cell receptor beta chains from a single sample sequenced in a study of T cell responses to AZD1222 COVID-19 vaccine. Produced via immunoSEQ multiplex PCR; TCRdb's table is partial and in-frame only. The top ten clones hold 0.9% to 1.1% of a sample with hundreds of thousands of clones, more than 85% of them seen once. This specimen consisted of peripheral blood, obtained on day 0 of MenACWY control vaccination. The receptors shown here come from an adult in good health.

The chain carries TRBV6-5 and TRBJ1-1, with TRBD1 identical over 7 bases. CDR1 MNHEY and CDR2 SVGAGI come from the germline V gene. This CDR3 is built from 12 residues. V lost 4 bases and J lost 5; bases outside the gene matches: 1. The CDR3 sequence is CASSSTGTEAFF. The CDR3 coding sequence is TGTGCCAGCAGTTCGACAGGGACTGAAGCTTTCTTT.

This clone was counted only a few times. The chain carries TRBV5-6 and TRBJ1-1, with a weak D call TRBD1 (5 bases). The CDR3 runs to 14 residues. V gave up 0 bases and J gave up 4 bases, with 10 bases separating them. Germline lookup yields CDR1 SGHDT and CDR2 YYEEEE. The CDR3 sequence: CASSLGGAPTEAFF. Written as DNA, the CDR3 is TGTGCCAGCAGCTTGGGGGGCGCCCCCACTGAAGCTTTCTTT.

The chain carries TRBV6-5 and TRBJ2-7; D is possibly TRBD1 (6 bases). The CDR3 runs 14 residues. Trimming took off 2 bases at V and 6 bases at J, with 14 bases between the two ends. Germline V gene sequence: CDR1 MNHEY, CDR2 SVGAGI. CDR3 sequence (DNA): TGTGCCAGCAGTTACCTCCGGGACAACCTCGAGCAGTACTTC. This encodes CASSYLRDNLEQYF.

The V and J genes are TRBV30 and TRBJ1-6; D remains unclear. CDR1 is GTSNPN, CDR2 SVGIG, per germline (reference sequence). Trimming removed 3 bases at V and 7 bases at J, with 16 bases between. CDR3 length: 15 amino acids. The CDR3 bases are TGTGCCTGGAGCGCCACGGGGAATCGCAATTCACCCCTCCACTTT. Translation gives CAWSATGNRNSPLHF.

This chain connects TRBV3-1 (or the pseudogene TRBV3-2) to TRBJ2-6; D is uncertain. The ends were cut back, 0 bases at V and 0 bases at J, with 9 bases in the middle. The CDR3 is made up of 17 amino acids. CDR1 and CDR2 from the germline V gene are LGHDT and YNNKEL (reference sequence). The CDR3 sequence is CASSQDPRTSGANVLTF. CDR3 DNA sequence: TGTGCCAGCAGCCAAGATCCGCGGACCTCTGGGGCCAACGTCCTGACTTTC.

The chain is built from TRBV3-1 (or the pseudogene TRBV3-2) and TRBJ2-1, with TRBD2 matching 14 bases. V dropped 6 bases and J dropped 3; count of bases not matched to a gene: 4. The CDR3 length is 16 residues. Germline lookup yields CDR1 LGHDT and CDR2 YNNKEL (reference sequence). The CDR3 bases are TGTGCCAGCAGAGGACTAGCGGGGGGAGTCTACAATGAGCAGTTCTTC. Translated: CASRGLAGGVYNEQFF.

This chain uses TRBV4-3 with TRBJ1-2; TRBD1 might be the D (5 bases). The V end lost 1 base, the J end lost 7 bases, and 10 bases lay between the germline ends. The CDR3 sequence is 13 residues long. CDR1 and CDR2 from the germline V gene are LGHNA and YSLEER. CDR3 in DNA: TGCGCCAGCAGCCAAGCGGGGGGGATTGGCTACACCTTC. This translates into CASSQAGGIGYTF.

This clone was detected once. The V and J genes are TRBV18 and TRBJ2-7, with D unresolved. Per germline, CDR1 KGHSH and CDR2 LQKENI. CDR3 length: 15 residues. V lost 6 bases, J lost 2 bases, and 17 bases lay in between. The CDR3 is CASSIDGAATYEQYF. DNA of the CDR3: TGTGCCAGCTCCATCGACGGCGCAGCCACCTACGAGCAGTACTTC.

The chain joins TRBV6-5 to TRBJ2-3; 8 bases agree with TRBD2. V trimming: 8 bases; J trimming: 4 bases; junction bases outside the gene matches: 11. This CDR3 has 15 amino acids. Germline V gene sequence: CDR1 MNHEY, CDR2 SVGAGI. The CDR3 coding sequence is TGTGCCAGCCGCAGCCGGGGGGGCCTTTCAGATACGCAGTATTTT. Translating gives CASRSRGGLSDTQYF.

Remarks on this clone: One end of the junction does not line up with germline, which may come from a read error. V usage is TRBV6-1 and J usage is TRBJ2-3, with 10 bases identical to TRBD1. The CDR3 has 19 residues. Germline-derived CDR1 and CDR2 are MNHNS and SASEGT. CDR3 region: CASSEDWIGLTGGTDTQYF. DNA for the CDR3: TGTGCCAGCAGTGAAGATTGGATAGGGTTGACAGGGGGCACCGATACGCAGTATTTT.

The CDR3 sequence is CASSQSGQLSGNTIYF. DNA for the CDR3: TGTGCCAGCAGCCAATCCGGACAGCTCTCTGGAAACACCATATATTTT. The chain is built from TRBV4-2 and TRBJ1-3; D is perhaps TRBD1 (6 bases). The CDR3 is 16 residues long. Trimming removed 2 bases from V and 0 bases from J, with 11 bases in between. Germline values: CDR1 LGHNA, CDR2 YNFKEQ.